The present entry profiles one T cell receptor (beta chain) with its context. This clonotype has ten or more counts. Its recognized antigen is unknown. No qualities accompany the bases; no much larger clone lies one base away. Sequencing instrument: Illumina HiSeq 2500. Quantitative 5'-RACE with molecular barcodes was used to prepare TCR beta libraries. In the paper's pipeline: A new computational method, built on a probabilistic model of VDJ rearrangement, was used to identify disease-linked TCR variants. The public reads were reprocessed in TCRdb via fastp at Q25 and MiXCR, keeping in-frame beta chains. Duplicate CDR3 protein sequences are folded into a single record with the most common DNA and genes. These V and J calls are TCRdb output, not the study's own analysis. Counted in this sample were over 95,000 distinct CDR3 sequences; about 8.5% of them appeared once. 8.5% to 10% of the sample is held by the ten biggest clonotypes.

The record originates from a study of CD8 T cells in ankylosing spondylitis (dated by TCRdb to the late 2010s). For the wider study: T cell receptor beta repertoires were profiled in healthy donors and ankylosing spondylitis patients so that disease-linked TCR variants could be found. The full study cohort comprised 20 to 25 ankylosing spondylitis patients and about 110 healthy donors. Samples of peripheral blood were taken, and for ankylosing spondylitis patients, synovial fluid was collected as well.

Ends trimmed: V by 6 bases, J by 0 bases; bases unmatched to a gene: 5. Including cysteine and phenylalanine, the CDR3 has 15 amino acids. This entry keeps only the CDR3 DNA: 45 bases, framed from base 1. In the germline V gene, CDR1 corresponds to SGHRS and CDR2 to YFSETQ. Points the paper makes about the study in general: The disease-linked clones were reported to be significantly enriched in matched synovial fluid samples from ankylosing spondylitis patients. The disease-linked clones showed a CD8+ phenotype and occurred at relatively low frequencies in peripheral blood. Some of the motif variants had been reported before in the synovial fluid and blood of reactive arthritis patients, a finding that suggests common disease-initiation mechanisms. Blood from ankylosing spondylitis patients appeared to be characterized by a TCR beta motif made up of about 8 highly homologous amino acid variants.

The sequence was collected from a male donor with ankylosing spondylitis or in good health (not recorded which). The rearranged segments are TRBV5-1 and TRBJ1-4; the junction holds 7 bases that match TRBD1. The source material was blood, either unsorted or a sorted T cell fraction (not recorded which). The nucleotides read TGCGCCAGCACGCTGGGACAGACAACTAATGAAAAACTGTTTTTT. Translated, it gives CASTLGQTTNEKLFF.